This T cell receptor beta chain was observed in a study of T cell responses to AZD1222 COVID-19 vaccine. Clones were sequenced by immunoSEQ multiplex PCR, and TCRdb holds only the in-frame ones, with some missing. The sample yields some 180,000 clones, 94% seen once. Second-dose intervals near 4 or 12 weeks were combined. CDR3 length equals 16 residues. Trimming stripped 4 bases from V and 4 bases from J, with 17 bases between. CDR1 and CDR2 (germline): MNHNS, SASEGT. Sequencing used peripheral blood, obtained 28 days after the second AZD1222 dose. The receptor was isolated from an adult who received the AZD1222 COVID-19 vaccine. The rearrangement joins TRBV6-1 to TRBJ1-5; a possible D gene is TRBD1 (5 bases). CDR3 in amino acids: CASSVSLRQRNQPQHF. CDR3 sequence (DNA): TGTGCCAGCAGTGTTAGCCTTCGACAGAGAAATCAGCCCCAGCATTTT.